The source of this T cell receptor (beta chain) is a study of cytomegalovirus exposure and HLA in healthy donors. Study observations and caveats: What a later analysis showed was that several of the most significant clusters appeared linked to common viral pathogens. The likely explanation for a cluster of highly shared sequence variants was sequencing artifact. Presence/absence analysis assumed near-uniform sequencing depth across donors.

The PCR ran on 60 Vbeta and 13 Jbeta primers. Measured with immunoSEQ multiplex PCR; TCRdb has only the in-frame clones, and not every one. The sample includes over 90,000 clones, 73% seen only once; the top ten take about 3.5%. The sample holds one count of this clone. Its cognate antigen is unknown. The CDR3 covers 16 residues. Trimming shortened V by 0 bases and J by 7 bases, and 16 bases separated the two germline ends. The germline V gene encodes CDR1 LGHNA and CDR2 YNFKEQ. Material: PBMCs. J is TRBJ1-5 and V is TRBV4-2; D is possibly TRBD1 (6 bases). This TCR was sampled from a man aged 40-50 years in good health and CMV-seronegative. The CDR3 coding sequence is TGTGCCAGCAGCCAAGATAGAGACCCTGGGGGCCAGCCCCAGCATTTT. Its translation: CASSQDRDPGGQPQHF.